Detailed here is one T cell receptor beta chain. This specimen belongs to a study of blood T cell repertoires in COVID-19. The CDR3 extends over 15 amino acids. The germline V gene encodes CDR1 SGHTA and CDR2 FQGNSA. The V and J ends lost 3 bases and 2 bases respectively, with 14 bases between them. Original processing methods: Estimates of nucleated cell counts were drawn from the amplification of reference gene primers. Here immunoSEQ multiplex PCR was the method, and the copy in TCRdb shows in-frame clones only, minus some. That table supplies the V and J calls and clone size; D and trimming were determined from the DNA. This table holds more than 110,000 clones, roughly 80% found once.

Material: peripheral blood. The chain is built from TRBV7-2 and TRBJ2-7, with D perhaps matching TRBD2 (6 bases). The source of this sequence is a human donor in a cohort sampled during active COVID-19. The CDR3 is CASSLTGTDAYEQYF. In DNA, the CDR3 is TGTGCCAGCAGCTTGACCGGGACTGATGCCTACGAGCAGTACTTC. Looking up the rest from reference TRBV7-2 and TRBJ2-7 gives the full variable domain: GAGVSQSPSNKVTEKGKDVELRCDPISGHTALYWYRQSLGQGLEFLIYFQGNSAPDKSGLPSDRFSAERTGGSVSTLTIQRTQQEDSAVYLCASSLTGTDAYEQYFGPGTRLTVT.